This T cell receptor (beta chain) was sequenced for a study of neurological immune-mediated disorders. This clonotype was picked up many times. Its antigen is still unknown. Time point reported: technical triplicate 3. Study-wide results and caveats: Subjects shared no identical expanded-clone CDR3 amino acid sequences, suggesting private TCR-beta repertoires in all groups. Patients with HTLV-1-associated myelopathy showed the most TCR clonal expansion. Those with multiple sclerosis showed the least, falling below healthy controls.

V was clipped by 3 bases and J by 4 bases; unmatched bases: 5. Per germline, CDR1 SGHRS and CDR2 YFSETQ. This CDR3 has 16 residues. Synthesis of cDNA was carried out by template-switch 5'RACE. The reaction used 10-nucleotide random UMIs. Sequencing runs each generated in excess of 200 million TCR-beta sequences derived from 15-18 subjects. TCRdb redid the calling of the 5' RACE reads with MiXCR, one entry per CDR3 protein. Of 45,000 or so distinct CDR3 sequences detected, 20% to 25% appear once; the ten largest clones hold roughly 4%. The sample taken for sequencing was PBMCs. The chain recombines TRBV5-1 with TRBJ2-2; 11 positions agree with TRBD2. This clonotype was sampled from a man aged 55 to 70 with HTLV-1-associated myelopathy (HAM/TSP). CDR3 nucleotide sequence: TGCGCCAGCAGCTCGGGAGGACTAGCGGGCACCGGGGAGCTGTTTTTT. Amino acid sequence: CASSSGGLAGTGELFF.